Shown below are 3 T cell receptor beta chains from a single sample sequenced in a study of control samples from healthy donors and cancer patients. Assay: immunoSEQ multiplex PCR; the TCRdb copy retains only in-frame clones and omits some. The sample carries over 85,000 clones, 85% to 95% recorded once. Sequences were obtained from blood. The receptors stem from a young woman in good health.

The gene calls are TRBV4-2 and TRBJ1-2, with no clear D. Germline CDR1 and CDR2: LGHNA and YNFKEQ. Trimming pared 0 bases from V and 8 bases from J, leaving 10 bases between. This CDR3 is built from 13 residues. The CDR3 protein is CASSQDQWAGYTF. For the CDR3, the DNA is TGTGCCAGCAGCCAAGATCAATGGGCAGGCTACACCTTC.

The chain carries TRBV7-9 and TRBJ1-4; TRBD1 aligns across 9 bases. Germline-derived CDR1 and CDR2 are SEHNR and FQNEAQ (reference sequence). Trimming took 5 bases from V and 6 from J; bases not matched to a gene: 4. The CDR3 is 14 amino acids. The CDR3 spells CASSIRTGDEKLFF. CDR3 DNA: TGTGCCAGCAGCATTCGGACAGGGGATGAAAAACTGTTTTTT. Full variable domain (remainder filled in from reference TRBV7-9 and TRBJ1-4): DTGVSQNPRHKITKRGQNVTFRCDPISEHNRLYWYRQTLGQGPEFLTYFQNEAQLEKSRLLSDRFSAERPKGSFSTLEIQRTEQGDSAMYLCASSIRTGDEKLFFGSGTQLSVL.

The chain couples TRBV5-6 to TRBJ2-3, with 10 positions matching TRBD1. Per germline, CDR1 SGHDT and CDR2 YYEEEE. This CDR3 is built from 17 residues. The J segment lost 2 bases and the V segment lost 6 bases, leaving 12 bases of the junction unmatched. In DNA form, the CDR3 reads TGTGCCAGCAACGAACCGGGACAGGGGCATCTCACAGATACGCAGTATTTT. It is translated as CASNEPGQGHLTDTQYF.